These T cell receptor beta chains were read from a single sample in a study of graft-versus-host responses after intestinal transplantation. Their specific antigens are unknown. Data came from immunoSEQ multiplex PCR; TCRdb stores just in-frame clones and leaves some out. The sample has roughly 93,000 clones, approximately 92% seen once. The sequenced sample was unstimulated CD8+ T cells sorted from spleen or lymph node cells, obtained before intestinal transplant. The source of these receptors is a human donor who received an intestinal transplant. The CDR3 runs from the conserved cysteine through the conserved F or W. A D gene is named only where the DNA matches it firmly. Size is omitted from some rows. Given values are once, few, many or a class for expanded clones.

TRBV6-5,TRBJ2-7,13,-,once,CASRDSAPYEQYF,TGTGCCAGCAGGGATAGCGCGCCCTACGAGCAGTACTTC
TRBV7-9,TRBJ2-1,19,TRBD2,-,CASSAGRTGLAGGPGEQFF,TGTGCCAGCAGCGCCGGACGGACGGGACTAGCGGGAGGGCCAGGGGAGCAGTTCTTC
TRBV30,TRBJ1-2,15,-,once,CAWSVLAGVFYGYTF,TGTGCCTGGAGTGTACTAGCGGGGGTATTTTATGGCTACACCTTC
TRBV19,TRBJ2-1,15,TRBD1,-,CASSTGQGAYNEQFF,TGTGCCAGTAGCACTGGACAGGGGGCATACAATGAGCAGTTCTTC
TRBV6-5,TRBJ1-1,14,-,-,CASSDPGWNTEAFF,TGTGCCAGCAGTGACCCGGGATGGAACACTGAAGCTTTCTTT
TRBV19,TRBJ1-2,14,TRBD1,-,CASSSLGGGSGYTF,TGTGCCAGTAGTTCCCTAGGAGGGGGCTCGGGCTACACCTTC
TRBV13,TRBJ2-7,13,-,-,CASSAFGAYEQYF,TGTGCCAGCAGCGCTTTCGGAGCCTACGAGCAGTACTTC
TRBV6-1,TRBJ1-2,11,TRBD1,once,CATDRVYGYTF,TGTGCCACGGACAGGGTCTATGGCTACACCTTC
TRBV9,TRBJ2-1,16,TRBD2,-,CASSGGAGGIWNEQFF,TGTGCCAGCAGCGGTGGTGCGGGGGGGATTTGGAATGAGCAGTTCTTC
TRBV5-4,TRBJ2-7,18,-,-,CASSVGPLVLGQTHEQYF,TGTGCCAGCAGCGTAGGCCCCCTTGTATTGGGGCAAACCCACGAGCAGTACTTC
TRBV28,TRBJ1-6,16,-,-,CASDTENTGLFSPLHF,TGTGCCAGCGATACCGAAAATACAGGGCTTTTTTCACCCCTCCACTTT
TRBV6-5,TRBJ1-1,14,-,-,CASSINRENTEAFF,TGTGCCAGCAGTATCAACAGGGAGAACACTGAAGCTTTCTTT
TRBV27,TRBJ1-4,14,-,few,CASSLLDSPEKLFF,TGTGCCAGCAGTTTGTTGGACAGCCCTGAAAAACTGTTTTTT
TRBV29-1,TRBJ2-5,12,-,-,CSVATGGETQYF,TGCAGCGTTGCGACGGGTGGAGAGACCCAGTACTTC
TRBV19,TRBJ1-3,16,-,-,CASSPGGGFSGNTIYF,TGTGCCAGTAGTCCTGGCGGGGGATTCTCTGGAAACACCATATATTTT
TRBV4-1,TRBJ1-5,15,-,-,CASSQDLGEGQPQHF,TGCGCCAGCAGCCAAGATCTTGGGGAGGGGCAGCCCCAGCATTTT
TRBV5-1,TRBJ1-1,14,-,few,CASSLSQGGTEAFF,TGCGCCAGCAGCTTGTCTCAGGGCGGCACTGAAGCTTTCTTT
TRBV7-9,TRBJ2-1,15,TRBD1,few,CASSPDRENYNEQFF,TGTGCCAGCAGCCCTGACAGGGAGAACTACAATGAGCAGTTCTTC
TRBV2,TRBJ2-3,18,TRBD2,-,CATASPFTSGRLSDTQYF,TGTGCCACCGCGAGCCCCTTTACTAGCGGGAGGCTCTCAGATACGCAGTATTTT
TRBV30,TRBJ2-1,13,TRBD2,-,CAWSVGSGGLPFF,TGTGCCTGGAGTGTAGGTAGCGGGGGGCTCCCGTTCTTC
TRBV6-1,TRBJ1-5,16,-,few,CASSEWKESSNQPQHF,TGTGCCAGCAGTGAGTGGAAGGAGTCTAGCAATCAGCCCCAGCATTTT
TRBV10-3,TRBJ2-7,16,TRBD2,-,CAISEYWLAENYEQYF,TGTGCCATCAGTGAGTATTGGCTAGCGGAAAACTACGAGCAGTACTTC
TRBV11-2,TRBJ2-3,14,-,-,CASSLWGEGDTQYF,TGTGCCAGCAGCTTATGGGGCGAAGGAGATACGCAGTATTTT
TRBV4-3,TRBJ1-2,15,TRBD1,-,CASSSGTGGYYGYTF,TGCGCCAGCAGCTCCGGGACAGGGGGTTACTATGGCTACACCTTC
TRBV5-6,TRBJ1-5,15,TRBD1,-,CASSLAGTGNQPQHF,TGTGCCAGCAGCTTGGCCGGGACAGGCAATCAGCCCCAGCATTTT
TRBV6-5,TRBJ2-7,14,TRBD2,-,CASSTSGSSYEQYF,TGTGCCAGCAGCACAAGCGGGAGCTCCTACGAGCAGTACTTC
TRBV19,TRBJ2-1,13,-,-,CASSSSVYNEQFF,TGTGCCAGTAGTTCCAGCGTCTACAATGAGCAGTTCTTC
TRBV27,TRBJ1-2,13,-,-,CASSFGGNYGYTF,TGTGCCAGCAGTTTTGGGGGGAACTATGGCTACACCTTC
TRBV19,TRBJ2-7,13,TRBD2,-,CASSSGGAYEQYF,TGTGCCAGTAGTAGCGGGGGGGCCTACGAGCAGTACTTC
TRBV14,TRBJ1-6,14,TRBD1,once,CASGLDRGNSPLHF,TGTGCCAGCGGTTTGGACAGGGGTAATTCACCCCTCCACTTT
TRBV4-1,TRBJ2-5,16,TRBD1,-,CASAPQRRTGGETQYF,TGCGCCAGCGCCCCACAACGCCGGACAGGGGGGGAGACCCAGTACTTC
TRBV5-1,TRBJ2-7,14,TRBD2,few,CASSDSGGAVEQYF,TGCGCCAGCAGCGACAGCGGGGGGGCGGTCGAGCAGTACTTC
TRBV4-1,TRBJ1-3,16,TRBD1,once,CASSHRQGASGNTIYF,TGCGCCAGCAGCCATAGACAGGGCGCCTCTGGAAACACCATATATTTT
TRBV5-4,TRBJ2-1,16,TRBD1,-,CASSSRTGTEYNEQFF,TGTGCCAGCAGCTCGAGGACCGGGACAGAATACAATGAGCAGTTCTTC
TRBV6-5,TRBJ2-5,16,TRBD1,-,CASSYSLTGDGETQYF,TGTGCCAGCAGTTACTCCCTGACAGGGGACGGGGAGACCCAGTACTTC
TRBV7-2,TRBJ2-4,14,TRBD1,-,CASSPGTGVNIQYF,TGTGCCAGCAGCCCGGGGACAGGTGTAAACATTCAGTACTTC
TRBV11-2,TRBJ2-5,14,-,-,CASSFTSTQETQYF,TGTGCCAGCAGCTTCACTAGTACCCAAGAGACCCAGTACTTC
TRBV9,TRBJ1-1,17,TRBD1,-,CASSVQGAGYMNTEAFF,TGTGCCAGCAGCGTACAGGGGGCCGGATACATGAACACTGAAGCTTTCTTT
TRBV27,TRBJ1-1,16,TRBD1,-,CASTEMSGGANTEAFF,TGTGCCAGCACAGAGATGTCAGGGGGCGCGAACACTGAAGCTTTCTTT
TRBV25-1,TRBJ2-3,12,-,once,CASSPSADTQYF,TGTGCCAGCAGTCCGAGTGCAGATACGCAGTATTTT
TRBV7-9,TRBJ2-5,14,-,-,CASSLSGIQETQYF,TGTGCCAGCAGCTTGTCAGGGATCCAAGAGACCCAGTACTTC
TRBV7-6,TRBJ2-3,16,-,once,CASSLGRSTAADTQYF,TGTGCCAGCAGCTTAGGGAGGTCGACGGCGGCAGATACGCAGTATTTT
TRBV4-2,TRBJ2-3,15,TRBD1,-,CASSPGTGEYDTQYF,TGTGCCAGCAGCCCAGGGACAGGGGAGTATGATACGCAGTATTTT
TRBV2,TRBJ2-7,15,TRBD2,-,CASSEHPGLTYEQYF,TGTGCCAGCAGTGAGCACCCGGGACTAACCTACGAGCAGTACTTC
TRBV27,TRBJ1-5,15,TRBD1,-,CASRTGTGGDQPQHF,TGTGCCAGCAGGACCGGGACAGGGGGTGACCAGCCCCAGCATTTT
TRBV2,TRBJ2-6,16,TRBD2,-,CASTRGGGFGANVLTF,TGTGCCAGCACCCGAGGCGGGGGGTTTGGGGCCAACGTCCTGACTTTC
TRBV30,TRBJ1-1,13,-,-,CAWSAGENTEAFF,TGTGCCTGGAGTGCAGGGGAGAACACTGAAGCTTTCTTT
TRBV19,TRBJ1-5,13,-,-,CASSMSSYQPQHF,TGTGCCAGTAGTATGTCGTCCTATCAGCCCCAGCATTTT
TRBV27,TRBJ2-1,17,TRBD2,once,CASSLLLSGGPSNEQFF,TGTGCCAGCAGTTTGCTGCTAAGCGGGGGGCCCTCAAATGAGCAGTTCTTC
TRBV11-1,TRBJ2-7,13,TRBD1,-,CASSFGTGNEQYF,TGTGCCAGCAGCTTTGGGACAGGGAACGAGCAGTACTTC
TRBV4-1,TRBJ2-1,16,-,-,CASSLGLRVHGDEQFF,TGCGCCAGCAGCCTAGGTTTGCGCGTACACGGGGATGAGCAGTTCTTC
TRBV11-2,TRBJ2-1,17,TRBD2,once,CASSLAQGGRDDNEQFF,TGTGCCAGCAGCTTAGCTCAAGGCGGGAGAGATGACAATGAGCAGTTCTTC
TRBV2,TRBJ2-5,13,TRBD2,-,CASSGLAGETQYF,TGTGCCAGCAGTGGACTAGCGGGAGAGACCCAGTACTTC
TRBV30,TRBJ1-2,14,TRBD1,-,CAWTWDSSNYGYTF,TGTGCCTGGACCTGGGACAGTTCTAACTATGGCTACACCTTC
TRBV7-8,TRBJ2-1,15,TRBD2,-,CASSPREYGYNEQFF,TGTGCCAGCAGCCCGCGGGAGTACGGATACAATGAGCAGTTCTTC
TRBV29-1,TRBJ2-1,14,-,-,CSVEPQLAYNEQFF,TGCAGCGTTGAACCCCAGCTAGCCTACAATGAGCAGTTCTTC
TRBV5-5,TRBJ1-4,14,TRBD1,-,CASSLTGAGEKLFF,TGTGCCAGCAGCTTAACAGGGGCTGGGGAAAAACTGTTTTTT